This T cell receptor (beta chain) comes out of a study of cytomegalovirus exposure and HLA in healthy donors. J was trimmed by 0 bases and V by 5 bases; bases with no gene match: 7. Germline V gene lookup returns CDR1 SGHRS and CDR2 YFSETQ. The CDR3 is 15 amino acids. The PCR used 60 Vbeta and 13 Jbeta primers. Only in-frame clones appear in the TCRdb table, and some are missing; sequencing was by immunoSEQ multiplex PCR. This repertoire shows about 120,000 clones, about 80% found once; its top ten account for about 1.8%. Sequences were obtained from PBMCs. This clonotype was sampled from a young man in good health and CMV-seronegative. The rearrangement uses TRBV5-1 and TRBJ1-2, with TRBD1 identical over 7 bases. CDR3 sequence (DNA): TGCGCCAGCAGGCTAACGACAGGGACTAACTATGGCTACACCTTC. Protein sequence: CASRLTTGTNYGYTF.